The rows below give T cell receptor beta chains drawn from one sample of a study of untreated major depressive disorder. The data were produced by immunoSEQ multiplex PCR, yet TCRdb's version contains in-frame clones alone and is incomplete. The data contain around 23,000 clones, 90% to 95% of them seen just once; the ten biggest clones take up 0.72%. Sequencing was performed on CD4+ T cells from PBMCs. The receptors come from a woman aged 25-40 years with major depressive disorder. Each CDR3 is given with its conserved first and last residue. The order of the fields is V gene, J gene, CDR3 protein.

>TRBV27|TRBJ1-2
CASSSGRGYGYTF
>TRBV28|TRBJ2-7
CASSLHRDGYEQYF
>TRBV4-1|TRBJ2-1
CASSQVGRGARYNEQFF
>TRBV18|TRBJ2-7
CASTQGFSPTYEQYF
>TRBV6-6|TRBJ2-7
CASSYWTGGYEQYF
>TRBV2|TRBJ2-7
CASRGRGEQYF
>TRBV7-2|TRBJ2-7
CASSRNPGGSSYEQYF
>TRBV7-3|TRBJ2-2
CASRGQGDGSGELFF
>TRBV6-1|TRBJ2-7
CASSDAEQYF
>TRBV18|TRBJ1-5
CASSPNGGAINQPQHF
>TRBV5-4|TRBJ1-4
CASSTGSEVEKLFF
>TRBV5-6|TRBJ2-5
CASSPTTRWGQETQYF
>TRBV4-2|TRBJ1-6
CASSQDRGNSPLHF
>TRBV2|TRBJ2-3
CASEGPRGTDTQYF
>TRBV19|TRBJ1-2
CASNRGGRYYGYTF
>TRBV28|TRBJ1-2
CASSFKGSGYTF
>TRBV7-2|TRBJ2-3
CASKQDRSTDTQYF
>TRBV18|TRBJ1-1
CASSPIVSEAFF
>TRBV5-4|TRBJ2-2
CASSLDLTGELFF
>TRBV19|TRBJ1-6
CASSLSPGQSSPLHF
>TRBV7-3|TRBJ1-1
CASSLGAGGTEAFF
>TRBV7-2|TRBJ2-1
CASSPRGNNEQFF
>TRBV5-5|TRBJ2-5
CASSGSWGSLETQYF
>TRBV10-3|TRBJ1-1
CAISDSVLVGREAFF
>TRBV2|TRBJ2-2
CASSETSGSTGELFF
>TRBV28|TRBJ1-6
CASSLRRGKIYNSPLHF
>TRBV29-1|TRBJ2-5
CSARPNQETQYF
>TRBV7-2|TRBJ1-1
CASRQTRGTEAFF
>TRBV5-8|TRBJ1-4
CASGRIGAEKLFF
>TRBV7-2|TRBJ1-6
CASSFTRNSPLHF
>TRBV7-2|TRBJ1-5
CASTRRGLPRNQPQHF
>TRBV20-1|TRBJ2-3
CSAPHDTQYF
>TRBV6-1|TRBJ1-6
CASDNLQGRREPLHF
>TRBV18|TRBJ2-1
CASSPPGGSSYNEQFF
>TRBV10-3|TRBJ2-7
CAIRLAGAEYEQYF
>TRBV9|TRBJ2-2
CASSVGSSPNTGELFF
>TRBV18|TRBJ2-3
CASTKGRQNTQYF
>TRBV27|TRBJ1-5
CAKSLVNQPQHF
>TRBV19|TRBJ2-1
CASSINRLNEQFF
>TRBV19|TRBJ1-4
CATRTHDDYEKLFF
>TRBV2|TRBJ2-5
CASQNWRTQETQYF
>TRBV27|TRBJ2-7
CASPQGARF
>TRBV27|TRBJ2-2
CASSLAFRDYNTGELFF
>TRBV2|TRBJ2-3
CASSPVHLAGVSTDTQYF
>TRBV15|TRBJ2-2
CATSRSGVTGELFF
>TRBV7-3|TRBJ2-2
CASSLTFGGRHTGELFF
>TRBV6-1|TRBJ1-1
CASSEGLNTEAFF
>TRBV4-1|TRBJ2-1
CASSQVARDEQFF
>TRBV28|TRBJ2-7
CASRTPRKSYEQYF
>TRBV6-6|TRBJ2-5
CASSYGQETQYF
>TRBV5-6|TRBJ1-2
CASSSVRAGGYTF
>TRBV5-1|TRBJ2-2
CASSPVTGTGELFF
>TRBV2|TRBJ1-2
CASSVQAEVYGYTF
>TRBV29-1|TRBJ2-3
CSVDRPTISTDTQYF
>TRBV9|TRBJ1-4
CASSPGVVGVAELFF